This T cell receptor (beta chain) appears in the sequencing data of a study of CD8+CD57+ T cells in acquired aplastic anemia. Genomic DNA, the template, was used for profiling of the TCR beta VDJ and CDR3. TCRdb itself ran the reads through MiXCR, one entry per CDR3 protein. The data hold approximately 150,000 distinct CDR3 sequences, with more than 45% observed a single time. The germline gives CDR1 SGDLS, CDR2 YYNGEE. V lost 0 bases to trimming and J lost 4 bases, with 7 bases between them. CDR3 size: 13 residues. This clonotype came up many times. By flow cytometry, patients selected for sequencing had shown an expansion of CD8+CD57+ cells. Patients, without exception, had severe acquired aplastic anemia.

The receptor's source is a human donor with aplastic anemia. Sequencing input: sorted CD4+, CD8+, or CD8+CD57+ T cells (not recorded which) from PBMCs. The rearrangement links TRBV9 to TRBJ1-1, with D possibly matching TRBD1 (6 bases). This CDR3 is CASSVDRVTEAFF. Written as DNA, the CDR3 is TGTGCCAGCAGCGTAGACAGGGTCACTGAAGCTTTCTTT. Variable domain in full (rest from reference TRBV9 and TRBJ1-1): DSGVTQTPKHLITATGQRVTLRCSPRSGDLSVYWYQQSLDQGLQFLIQYYNGEERAKGNILERFSAQQFPDLHSELNLSSLELGDSALYFCASSVDRVTEAFFGQGTRLTVV.